This TCR beta chain was observed in a study of blood T cell repertoires in COVID-19. Overall study context: Acute and convalescent COVID-19 samples came from the United States, Italy and Spain. T cells, B-cell-depleted T cells, or PBMCs supplied cDNA or gDNA.

Participant age was roughly 18 to 100 years, and participants resided in roughly 25 US areas. Study processing details: Cell counts per sample came from amplifying reference gene primers. Data came from immunoSEQ multiplex PCR; TCRdb stores just in-frame clones and leaves some out. The D gene and trimming were derived from the DNA, and the V and J assignments and clone size from that table. Of a few hundred thousand clones listed, roughly 91% are singletons. Germline trimming cut 0 bases from V and 3 bases from J; bases unmatched to any gene: 4. The germline V gene encodes CDR1 MNHNS and CDR2 SASEGT. The CDR3 sequence is 15 residues long.

The TCR was taken from a woman under 40 who had recovered from COVID-19. The chain joins TRBV6-1 to TRBJ2-7; 8 bases match TRBD2. Sequences were obtained from PBMCs or T cells enriched from blood (not recorded which). The DNA for the CDR3 is TGTGCCAGCAGTGAAGCCGGGGGGGCAGGCTACGAGCAGTACTTC. It specifies CASSEAGGAGYEQYF.